This TCR beta chain was captured in a study of siplizumab effects on memory and regulatory T cells. This clone has a handful of counts. Its antigen is as yet unknown. Approximately 100,000 TCR templates per sample were sequenced. Data came from immunoSEQ multiplex PCR; TCRdb stores just in-frame clones and leaves some out. The sample shows around 100,000 clones, about 90% of them seen only once. Germline V lookup: CDR1 WNHNN, CDR2 SYGVQD (reference sequence). Trimming took off 0 bases at V and 6 bases at J, with 6 bases between the two ends. The CDR3 runs to 13 residues. Notes on the study in general: Proliferating CD4+ or CD8+ clones, roughly 80-95% of them, lacked an assignable naive or memory phenotype. Siplizumab brought about a significant reduction in alloreactive sequences traceable to unstimulated CD4+ memory cells.

The sample taken for sequencing was CD4+ T cells sorted from blood. The chain links TRBV10-1 to TRBJ1-5; D unclear. The sequence was collected from a human donor in good health. The CDR3 protein is CASSESNRQPQHF. The DNA of the CDR3 is TGCGCCAGCAGTGAGTCGAATCGTCAGCCCCAGCATTTT.